This TCR beta chain was identified in a study of cytomegalovirus exposure and HLA in healthy donors. Study-wide results and limits: Specificity for CMV antigens was confirmed in vitro for a few of the CMV-associated chains. According to a subsequent analysis, TCR clusters identified in the first cohort showed a tendency to co-occur across the approximately 130 validation repertoires.

For this clone: Its antigen is unknown.

After removal of 4 bases from V and 2 bases from J, the junction contained 7 bases not matched to a gene. The CDR3 contains 16 residues. The germline gives CDR1 SEHNR, CDR2 FQNEAQ (reference sequence). The assay was immunoSEQ multiplex PCR, and TCRdb's table has in-frame clones only and misses some. The sample records about 160,000 clones, 90% to 97% being singletons. The chain employs TRBV7-9 and TRBJ2-7, with 11 nucleotides matching TRBD1. The origin of this receptor is a woman younger than 30 in good health and CMV-seronegative. Sequenced: PBMCs. This chain's CDR3 is CASSSRPGQGAYEQYF. Written as DNA, the CDR3 is TGTGCCAGCAGCTCTAGGCCGGGACAGGGGGCCTACGAGCAGTACTTC. Combining the CDR3 with reference TRBV7-9 and TRBJ2-7 gives the whole variable domain DTGVSQNPRHKITKRGQNVTFRCDPISEHNRLYWYRQTLGQGPEFLTYFQNEAQLEKSRLLSDRFSAERPKGSFSTLEIQRTEQGDSAMYLCASSSRPGQGAYEQYFGPGTRLTVT.